Described below is a single TCR beta chain sequence and its context. V dropped 4 bases and J dropped 1 base, with 14 bases sitting between them. This CDR3 has 16 amino acids. Germline V gene sequence: CDR1 MDHEN, CDR2 SYDVKM. Original handling: Cell counts per sample came from amplifying reference gene primers. Measured with immunoSEQ multiplex PCR; TCRdb has only the in-frame clones, and not every one. V and J calls and clone size are as listed in that table; D and trimming were resolved from the DNA. The table lists some 120,000 clones, 75% to 90% of them singletons. The sample comes from a study of blood T cell repertoires in COVID-19. Study context: The United States, Italy and Spain provided the acute and convalescent COVID-19 samples. T cells, B-cell-depleted T cells, or PBMCs supplied cDNA or gDNA.

The genes are TRBV28 and TRBJ1-5; possible D gene TRBD1, 6 bases. This sequence originates from a man between 65 and 85 years old with active or convalescent COVID-19. The sequenced material came from peripheral blood. CDR3 bases: TGTGCCAGCAGTTACCCCACAGGGACGAGCAATCAGCCCCAGCATTTT. Protein: CASSYPTGTSNQPQHF.